The rows below give T cell receptor beta chains drawn from one sample of a study of cytomegalovirus exposure and HLA in healthy donors. Profiled with immunoSEQ multiplex PCR; TCRdb holds only in-frame clones, not every one. The data show 100,000 to 150,000 clones, approximately 80% seen once. The sequencing sample was made of PBMCs. The origin of the receptors is a man younger than 35 in good health and CMV-seronegative. The CDR3 runs from the conserved cysteine through the conserved F or W. Fields, in order: J gene, clone size, D gene, V gene, CDR3 DNA, CDR3 protein. D genes are given only for firm matches. Size is omitted from some rows. Given values are once, few, many or a class for expanded clones.

>TRBJ2-3|.|.|TRBV28
TGTGCCAGCAGTTTGATAATATCGGGATTGAAGGGGAGGACAGATACGCAGTATTTT
CASSLIISGLKGRTDTQYF
>TRBJ2-1|.|.|TRBV4-1
TGCGCCAGCAGCCAAGAAGGACTCGTCTACAATGAGCAGTTCTTC
CASSQEGLVYNEQFF
>TRBJ2-2|.|TRBD1|TRBV28
TGTGCCACTAGACAGGGGTCGAACACCGGGGAGCTGTTTTTT
CATRQGSNTGELFF
>TRBJ2-2|.|TRBD1|TRBV19
TGTGCCAGTAGAAACTCCGGGACAGGGAACACCGGGGAGCTGTTTTTT
CASRNSGTGNTGELFF
>TRBJ2-7|.|TRBD1|TRBV13
TGTGCCAGCAGCTTAGGCGGGACAGGGGACGGCGAGCAGTACTTC
CASSLGGTGDGEQYF
>TRBJ2-4|.|TRBD2|TRBV9
TGTGCCAGCAGCACCCGGGCGGGAGAATACAAAAACATTCAGTACTTC
CASSTRAGEYKNIQYF
>TRBJ1-4|.|.|TRBV5-8
TGTGCCAGCAGCTCCTCCATCCTTACCAGGGAAAAACTGTTTTTT
CASSSSILTREKLFF
>TRBJ2-7|.|TRBD1|TRBV11-2
TGTGCCAGCAGCTTGGGGCCAGGGGGTTACGAGCAGTACTTC
CASSLGPGGYEQYF
>TRBJ1-5|once|.|TRBV2
TGTGCCAGCAGTGAAGCGTTGTATTATCAGCCCCAGCATTTT
CASSEALYYQPQHF
>TRBJ1-2|.|.|TRBV6-4
TGTGCCAGCAGTGTGGGGCCGGCGGGAATAGGGGCCGACTATGGCTACACCTTC
CASSVGPAGIGADYGYTF